A selection of T cell receptor beta chains follows, all from one sample in a study of T cells in Graves' hyperthyroidism and ophthalmopathy. TCRdb redid the calling of the multiplex PCR reads with MiXCR, one entry per CDR3 protein. The sample holds approximately 380,000 distinct CDR3 sequences, over 12% seen once. Input material: blood. Receptor source: a man in his fifties or sixties with Graves' ophthalmopathy. Both conserved end residues are part of each CDR3. The D gene is left open where the match is weak. Clone sizes are given selectively: once, few, many, or a class where the clone is expanded.

v_call	clone_size	j_call	d_call	cdr3_nt	cdr3_aa
TRBV6-6	many	TRBJ2-3	-	TGTGCCAGCAGTTACGCGAAATCCACAGATACGCAGTATTTT	CASSYAKSTDTQYF
TRBV5-1	many	TRBJ2-7	TRBD2	TGCGCCAGCAGCGAACTAGCGTACTCCTACGAGCAGTACTTC	CASSELAYSYEQYF
TRBV2	many	TRBJ2-1	-	TGTGCCAGCAGTTGGCGTAGTGAGCAGTTCTTC	CASSWRSEQFF
TRBV29-1	few	TRBJ2-7	TRBD2	TGCAGCGTCGCCGGGATAGGGCGGCGGGGGTTATTCGGCTCCTACGAGCAGTACTTC	CSVAGIGRRGLFGSYEQYF
TRBV27	few	TRBJ2-5	-	TGTGCCAGCAGTTGGATGTTCGGAGAGACCCAGTACTTC	CASSWMFGETQYF
TRBV19	few	TRBJ2-7	-	TGTGCCAGTAGTATCCAGAGTAGCTCCTACGAGCAGTACTTC	CASSIQSSSYEQYF
TRBV6-5	few	TRBJ1-5	TRBD1	TGTGCCAGCAGTTACGACAGGGGAGAACAGCCCCAGCATTTT	CASSYDRGEQPQHF
TRBV5-1	many	TRBJ1-1	-	TGCGCCAGCAGCTTGGCCAGTGTGCTTCCTGAAGCTTTCTTT	CASSLASVLPEAFF
TRBV12-3/TRBV12-4	many	TRBJ2-3	-	TGTGCCAGCAGTTTAGAATATACGCAGTATTTT	CASSLEYTQYF
TRBV10-1	few	TRBJ2-1	TRBD1	TGCGCCAGCAGTAAGGACAGGGGTTTCAATGAGCAGTTCTTC	CASSKDRGFNEQFF
TRBV12-3/TRBV12-4	-	TRBJ2-7	-	TGTGCCAGCACCCTCAACCCGGGGGCCTACGAGCAGTACTTC	CASTLNPGAYEQYF
TRBV27	once	TRBJ1-2	TRBD1	TGTGCCAGCAGACGACAGGGGGTAGATTCTGGCTACACCTTC	CASRRQGVDSGYTF
TRBV30	many	TRBJ2-7	-	TGTGCCTGGGGGACGCTTACGGAGCAGTACTTC	CAWGTLTEQYF
TRBV20-1	many	TRBJ2-1	TRBD2	TGCAGTGGCAGTAGGCTAGCGGGTTACAATGAGCAGTTCTTC	CSGSRLAGYNEQFF
TRBV27	-	TRBJ2-2	TRBD2	TGTGCCAGCGCTGGAGCGGGAGAAGCCCCCCCCGGGGAGCTGTTTTTT	CASAGAGEAPPGELFF
TRBV15	-	TRBJ1-2	-	TGTGCCACCAGCATCCAGGGACGGGGCTACACCTTC	CATSIQGRGYTF
TRBV29-1	-	TRBJ1-2	-	TGCAGCGCATCCGAGAATGGCGGCTACACCTTC	CSASENGGYTF
TRBV20-1	many	TRBJ1-1	-	TGCAGTGCTAGAGATAATAGTATTGGAGCTTTCTTT	CSARDNSIGAFF
TRBV29-1	many	TRBJ2-5	TRBD2	TGCAGCGGGGACTACCTCCAAGAGACCCAGTACTTC	CSGDYLQETQYF
TRBV2	many	TRBJ1-2	-	TGTGCCAGCAGTCCTGGTGTCCTCAGGGTTTATGGCTACACCTTC	CASSPGVLRVYGYTF